This entry describes one T cell receptor beta chain. Its antigen remains unidentified. Nothing much larger sits one base from this clone, and base qualities are not available. TCRbeta CDR3 regions were amplified from genomic DNA using the immunoSEQ Assay, a bias-controlled multiplex PCR. On the study's bioinformatics: The number of nucleated cells in each sample was estimated by amplification of reference gene primers within the assay. To quantify the absolute abundance of each unique TCRbeta CDR3 rearrangement, sequence reads were collapsed and filtered. For each sample, productive Simpson clonality was calculated by taking the square root of Simpson's diversity index across productive rearrangements. Held by TCRdb, this immuneACCESS table contains in-frame sequences only and omits some clones. Under half of the omission traces to an unresolved V gene where checked; the cause of the rest is unknown. That table gives V, J and clone size, and the DNA gave D and trimming. The sample table contains some 200,000 clones; only one count was recorded for approximately 80% of them. The ten most abundant clones make up roughly 13% of the sample.

This entry comes from a study of blood T cell repertoires in COVID-19 (dated by TCRdb to 2018 to 2021). About the investigation overall: Collaborator samples came from the United States, Italy and Spain and covered acute and convalescent phases of COVID-19. The prospective study material was composed of cDNA or gDNA derived from T cells, B-cell-depleted T cells, or PBMCs. The dataset comprised deeply sampled blood TCRbeta repertoires from subjects exposed to, actively infected with, or recovered from COVID-19. The repertoires were released in a freely available public database meant as a resource for research on the immune response to SARS-CoV-2. The samples were drawn from two sources: the first 160 participants of the ongoing ImmuneRACE study, and 1,000 to 1,500 subjects contributed by 6 global collaborators. Nearly every sample came with metadata listing a de-identified subject ID, COVID-19 status, age in years and sex. HLA class I and class II types, where available, came from metadata supplied by the sample provider rather than from assay-based typing. Findings and caveats that apply to the study as a whole: How much clinical and demographic metadata was included differed by source and by participant, and the metadata was provided uncurated.

The collaborating institutions used their own protocols to collect whole blood in K2EDTA tubes. For TCRbeta analysis, collaborators shipped samples as frozen whole blood, isolated PBMCs, or DNA extracted from either of those sample types. CDR1 LNHDA and CDR2 SQIVND are derived from the germline V gene (reference sequence). Taken from cysteine to phenylalanine, the CDR3 has 15 residues. Left in the record is the CDR3 DNA by itself, 45 bases read in frame from the first base. V is cut by 4 bases and J by 3 bases, and the space between the germline ends is 14 bases. This clonotype was sampled from a human donor in a cohort sampled during active COVID-19. Recombination joined TRBV19 with TRBJ2-3, and perhaps TRBD1 as D gene, on 6 matching bases. The sample taken for sequencing was peripheral blood. The DNA reads as follows: TGTGCCAGTAGTACTAACAGGGAAGCGACAGATACGCAGTATTTT. Its protein product is CASSTNREATDTQYF.